Listed here are 9 T cell receptor beta chains from one sample, sequenced in a study. MiXCR, applied by TCRdb to the RT-PCR reads, yields one record per CDR3 protein. This sample yields more than 600,000 distinct CDR3 sequences, of which approximately 15% are seen a single time; around 3.3% belongs to the top ten. Input material: memory CD4+ T cells from blood. The source of these receptors is a female donor in good health, serving as a healthy control.

This clonotype was observed a single time. V usage is TRBV10-3 and J usage is TRBJ1-5; 10 bases map to TRBD1. Losses at the gene ends were 2 bases for V and 5 bases for J; bases not matched to a gene: 3. CDR1 and CDR2 from the germline V gene are ENHRY and SYGVKD. There are 15 residues in the CDR3. This CDR3 is CAISEGTGVDQPQHF. CDR3 bases: TGTGCCATCAGTGAGGGGACAGGGGTTGATCAGCCCCAGCATTTT.

In its sample, this clonotype was seen a few times. The rearrangement links TRBV7-2 to TRBJ1-1, with 7 bases fitting TRBD1. The CDR3 has 14 residues. Germline lookup yields CDR1 SGHTA and CDR2 FQGNSA. V lost 1 base and J lost 7; bases outside the gene matches: 6. This CDR3 is CASSLDSTGREAFF. As DNA, the CDR3 is TGTGCCAGCAGCTTAGATTCGACAGGGCGTGAAGCTTTCTTT.

This clonotype has a handful of counts. This chain joins TRBV29-1 and TRBJ1-1; TRBD1 matches at 11 bases. V was pared by 6 bases and J by 4 bases, with 7 bases of the junction left unmatched. The length of the CDR3 is 14 residues. The germline gives CDR1 SQVTM, CDR2 ANQGSEA. The CDR3 protein is CSVRRGTGGTEAFF. The DNA for the CDR3 is TGCAGCGTAAGAAGAGGGACAGGGGGCACTGAAGCTTTCTTT.

The CDR3 sequence is CASSSTGQSPTEAFF. As DNA, the CDR3 is TGCGCCAGCAGCTCTACAGGTCAGAGTCCCACTGAAGCTTTCTTT. The chain carries TRBV5-1 and TRBJ1-1, with D tentatively TRBD1 (5 bases). Trimming removed 3 bases from V and 4 bases from J, with 16 bases in between. From germline, CDR1 is SGHRS and CDR2 YFSETQ. The CDR3 covers 15 residues. Supplemented by reference TRBV5-1 and TRBJ1-1, the full variable domain reads KAGVTQTPRYLIKTRGQQVTLSCSPISGHRSVSWYQQTPGQGLQFLFEYFSETQRNKGNFPGRFSGRQFSNSRSEMNVSTLELGDSALYLCASSSTGQSPTEAFFGQGTRLTVV.

This clonotype has just a few counts. The chain employs TRBV6-5 and TRBJ2-2, with D perhaps matching TRBD1 (6 bases). V was shortened by 6 bases and J by 4 bases, with 12 bases between the two germline ends. The germline V gene has CDR1 MNHEY and CDR2 SVGAGI. This CDR3 is built from 14 residues. CDR3 region: CASSRNRVTGELFF. The CDR3 DNA follows: TGTGCCAGCAGCCGAAACAGGGTCACCGGGGAGCTGTTTTTT.

The sample holds a few counts of this clonotype. This sequence joins TRBV20-1 and TRBJ2-2; D remains unclear. The CDR3 runs 14 residues. Trimming left V 0 bases short and J 1 base short, with 6 bases between. From germline, CDR1 is DFQATT and CDR2 SNEGSKA (reference sequence). The CDR3 coding sequence is TGCAGTGCTAGAGACCCGATGAACACCGGGGAGCTGTTTTTT. It codes for CSARDPMNTGELFF.

CDR3 coding DNA: TGTGCCAGCAGCCCAGGCCCCGGGACAGGGGGAAATGGCTACACCTTC. Encoded protein: CASSPGPGTGGNGYTF. The gene calls are TRBV7-3 and TRBJ1-2, with 11 bases lining up with TRBD1. CDR3 length: 16 residues. Germline CDR1 and CDR2: SGHTA and FQGTGA. J was trimmed by 6 bases and V by 5 bases; bases with no gene match: 11.

V gene TRBV4-1 combines with J gene TRBJ2-7; tentatively, D is TRBD1 or TRBD2 (5 bases each). Trimming removed 5 bases at V and 2 bases at J, with 16 bases between. This CDR3 contains 15 residues. Germline-derived CDR1 and CDR2 are MGHRA and YSYEKL. This chain's CDR3 is CASSAQVAGTYEQYF. Written as DNA, the CDR3 is TGCGCCAGCAGCGCACAGGTGGCGGGCACCTACGAGCAGTACTTC.

This chain connects TRBV20-1 to TRBJ1-2; 7 bases map to TRBD1. J lost 5 bases, V lost 0 bases, and 6 bases had no gene match. This CDR3 is 14 amino acids long. Germline V gene sequence: CDR1 DFQATT, CDR2 SNEGSKA (reference sequence). CDR3 bases: TGCAGTGCTAGAGACCGCAGGGGGGGATATGGCTACACCTTC. Encoded protein: CSARDRRGGYGYTF.